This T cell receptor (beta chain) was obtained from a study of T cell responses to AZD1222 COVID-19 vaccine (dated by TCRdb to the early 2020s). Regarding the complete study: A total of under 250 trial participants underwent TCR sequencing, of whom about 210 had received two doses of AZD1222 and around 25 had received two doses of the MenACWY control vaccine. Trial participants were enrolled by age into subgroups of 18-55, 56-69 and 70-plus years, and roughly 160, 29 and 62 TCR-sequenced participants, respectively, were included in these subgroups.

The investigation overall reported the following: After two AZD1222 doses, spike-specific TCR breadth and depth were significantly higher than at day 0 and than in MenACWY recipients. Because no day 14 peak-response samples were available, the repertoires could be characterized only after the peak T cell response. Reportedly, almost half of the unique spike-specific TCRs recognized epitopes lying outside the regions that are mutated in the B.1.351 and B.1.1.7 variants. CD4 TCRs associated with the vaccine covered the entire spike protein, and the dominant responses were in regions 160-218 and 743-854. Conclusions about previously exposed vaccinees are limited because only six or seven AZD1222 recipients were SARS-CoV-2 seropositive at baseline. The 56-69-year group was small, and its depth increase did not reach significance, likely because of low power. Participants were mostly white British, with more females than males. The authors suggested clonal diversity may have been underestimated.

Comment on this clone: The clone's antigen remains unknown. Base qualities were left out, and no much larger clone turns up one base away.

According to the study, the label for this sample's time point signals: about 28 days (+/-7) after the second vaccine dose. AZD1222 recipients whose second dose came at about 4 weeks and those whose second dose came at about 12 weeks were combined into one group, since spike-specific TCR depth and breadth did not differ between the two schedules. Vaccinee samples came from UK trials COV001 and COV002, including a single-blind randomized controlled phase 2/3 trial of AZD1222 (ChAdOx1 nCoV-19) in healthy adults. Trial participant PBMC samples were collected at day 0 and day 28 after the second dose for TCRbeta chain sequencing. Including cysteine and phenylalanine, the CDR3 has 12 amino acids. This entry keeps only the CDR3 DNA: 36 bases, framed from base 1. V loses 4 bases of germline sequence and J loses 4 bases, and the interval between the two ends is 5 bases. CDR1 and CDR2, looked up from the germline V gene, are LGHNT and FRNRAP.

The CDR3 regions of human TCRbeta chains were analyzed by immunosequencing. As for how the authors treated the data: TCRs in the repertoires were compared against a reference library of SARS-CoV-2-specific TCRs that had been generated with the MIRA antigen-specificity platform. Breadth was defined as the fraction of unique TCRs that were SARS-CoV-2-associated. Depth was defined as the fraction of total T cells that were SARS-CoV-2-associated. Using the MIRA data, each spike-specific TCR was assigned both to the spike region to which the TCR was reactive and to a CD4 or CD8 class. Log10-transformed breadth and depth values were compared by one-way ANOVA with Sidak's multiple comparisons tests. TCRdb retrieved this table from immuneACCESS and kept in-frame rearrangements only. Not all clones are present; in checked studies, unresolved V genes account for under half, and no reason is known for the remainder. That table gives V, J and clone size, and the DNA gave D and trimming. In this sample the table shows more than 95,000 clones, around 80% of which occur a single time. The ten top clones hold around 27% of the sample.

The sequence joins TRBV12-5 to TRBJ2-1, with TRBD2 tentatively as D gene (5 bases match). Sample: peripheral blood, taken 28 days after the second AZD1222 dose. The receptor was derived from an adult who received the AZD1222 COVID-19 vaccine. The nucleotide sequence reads TGTGCTAGTGGTTCGGGGTACAATGAGCAGTTCTTC. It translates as CASGSGYNEQFF.